This T cell receptor (beta chain) was retrieved from a study of cytomegalovirus exposure and HLA in healthy donors. Primers: 60 Vbeta forward and 13 Jbeta reverse. Clones were read by immunoSEQ multiplex PCR, and TCRdb kept only the in-frame ones, dropping some. The sample has 200,000 to 250,000 clones; around 85% are singletons. The source material was PBMCs. The receptor's source is a man in his fifties in good health and CMV-seronegative.

Written as DNA, the CDR3 is TGTGCCAGCAGGGGACAGGGCGGGTGGGCCGGGGAGCTGTTTTTT. Its protein is CASRGQGGWAGELFF. The gene calls are TRBV6-4 and TRBJ2-2; 9 bases are shared with TRBD1. The CDR3 totals 15 residues. V gave up 6 bases and J gave up 6 bases; unmatched junction bases: 8. Germline-derived CDR1 and CDR2 are MRHNA and SNTAGT.